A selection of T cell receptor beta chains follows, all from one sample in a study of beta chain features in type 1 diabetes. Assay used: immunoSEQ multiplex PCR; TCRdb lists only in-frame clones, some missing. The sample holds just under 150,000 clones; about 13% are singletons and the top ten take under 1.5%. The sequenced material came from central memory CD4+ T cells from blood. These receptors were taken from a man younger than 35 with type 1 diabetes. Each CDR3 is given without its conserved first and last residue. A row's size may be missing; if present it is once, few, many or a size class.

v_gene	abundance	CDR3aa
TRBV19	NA	ASSTDLTVNTEAF
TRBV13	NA	ASSLERRTSGGVGTQY
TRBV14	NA	ASRSRGEAF
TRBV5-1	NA	ASAMAGTGEETQY
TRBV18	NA	ASSSPENYEQY
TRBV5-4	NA	ASSLAPGQSREQY
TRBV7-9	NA	ASSFVDNEQF
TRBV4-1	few	ASSQDWLAGGRSYNEQF
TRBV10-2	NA	ASRGLAADEQY
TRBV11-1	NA	GSSGGPYNEQF
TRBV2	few	ASSEDLDKSYGYT
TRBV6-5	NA	ASSQGNTQY
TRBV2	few	ASIRDRSMNTEAF
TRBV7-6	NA	ASSLGAGESEAF
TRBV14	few	ASSHDGNGYT
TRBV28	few	ASSHPQGFNEQF
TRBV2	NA	ASSETSVGTAGYT
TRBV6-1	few	ASSEKLGENTIY
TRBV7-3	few	ASSLFYSGEYNEQF
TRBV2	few	ASRGTGGWYEQY
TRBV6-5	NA	ASRPGQENSPLH
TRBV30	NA	AWGRYQRPQH
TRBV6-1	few	ASSEFGGQSTDTQY
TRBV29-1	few	SVRDRGNAEAF
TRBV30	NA	AWSVGNMNSPLH
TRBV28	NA	ASSPRQGGSFYEQY
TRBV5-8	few	ASSLVRTQETQY
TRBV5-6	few	ASSRQGQETQY
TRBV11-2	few	ASSLVGQETQY
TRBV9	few	ASSVAIGETQY
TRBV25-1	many	ASSDRGRNYGYT
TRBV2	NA	ASSRTGGTTNEKLF
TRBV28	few	ASSPSGITSTDTQY
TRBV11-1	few	ASRDRDRTDTQY
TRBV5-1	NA	ASSPGTVRTDTQY
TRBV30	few	AWGMGF
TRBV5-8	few	ASSLGSSGWHNEQF
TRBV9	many	ASSVAASSIQETQY
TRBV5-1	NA	ASSLDGTGRGYDYGYT
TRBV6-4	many	ASSDSGETQY
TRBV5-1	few	ASSLVANGANVLT
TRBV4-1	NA	ASSQWSGQGFSYEQY
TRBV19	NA	ASSKEGSYEQY
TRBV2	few	ASVTGGYADTQY
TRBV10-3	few	AADPSGRSYEQY
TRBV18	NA	ASSGMGRDYEQY
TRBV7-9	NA	ASSDGTQETQY
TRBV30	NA	AWSPDSIYGYT
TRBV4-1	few	ASSQDDASYSPLH
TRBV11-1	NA	ASRAGLAGGNEQF
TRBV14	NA	ASSRGNEKLF
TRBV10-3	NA	ASSPGLGIYNEQF
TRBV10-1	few	ASSAGTGSYNEQF
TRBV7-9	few	ASSYPLMNEQF
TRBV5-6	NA	ASSSLYRGDAEAF
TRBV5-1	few	ASSLVLAGANEQF
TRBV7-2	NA	ASSPGRDTNSYEQY
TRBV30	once	AWSVYGYSPLH